This is a list of T cell receptor beta chains from one sample in a study of cytomegalovirus exposure and HLA in healthy donors. Here immunoSEQ multiplex PCR was the method, and the copy in TCRdb shows in-frame clones only, minus some. The sample carries about 130,000 clones, 75% to 85% recorded once. The sequenced sample was PBMCs. Receptors were obtained from a man younger than 40 in good health and CMV-seropositive. CDR3s include the opening cysteine and the closing phenylalanine or tryptophan. Fields, in order: J gene, clone size, V gene, CDR3 protein. Clone sizes are given selectively: once, few, many, or a class where the clone is expanded.

J gene: TRBJ1-4; clone size: -; V gene: TRBV7-2; CDR3 protein: CASSKSTGGNEKLFF
J gene: TRBJ2-2; clone size: -; V gene: TRBV2; CDR3 protein: CASAYEARVTGELFF
J gene: TRBJ2-3; clone size: few; V gene: TRBV6-6; CDR3 protein: CASSNRGLRTDTQYF
J gene: TRBJ2-1; clone size: -; V gene: TRBV7-3; CDR3 protein: CASSRLAGEDEQFF
J gene: TRBJ2-1; clone size: -; V gene: TRBV6-5; CDR3 protein: CASRTPNVQGEQFF
J gene: TRBJ1-1; clone size: -; V gene: TRBV6-5; CDR3 protein: CASSSPGRGNTEAFF
J gene: TRBJ1-2; clone size: -; V gene: TRBV19; CDR3 protein: CASTPTGSPYGYTF
J gene: TRBJ1-2; clone size: -; V gene: TRBV7-9; CDR3 protein: CASSSRQVNYGYTF
J gene: TRBJ1-1; clone size: -; V gene: TRBV5-5; CDR3 protein: CASSPETDRREAFF
J gene: TRBJ2-5; clone size: -; V gene: TRBV6-4; CDR3 protein: CARANRDRATQETQYF
J gene: TRBJ1-5; clone size: once; V gene: TRBV19; CDR3 protein: CASRREQVSQPQHF
J gene: TRBJ2-1; clone size: -; V gene: TRBV5-8; CDR3 protein: CASSLRRDAIYNEQFF
J gene: TRBJ1-1; clone size: -; V gene: TRBV6-6; CDR3 protein: CASSRPGRTEAFF
J gene: TRBJ1-5; clone size: -; V gene: TRBV12-5; CDR3 protein: CASGLVLGGSNQPQHF
J gene: TRBJ1-5; clone size: once; V gene: TRBV30; CDR3 protein: CAWSRDRNDQPQHF
J gene: TRBJ1-1; clone size: once; V gene: TRBV7-9; CDR3 protein: CASSFSHTEAFF
J gene: TRBJ2-7; clone size: -; V gene: TRBV29-1; CDR3 protein: CSVKGAASYEQYF
J gene: TRBJ2-5; clone size: few; V gene: TRBV25-1; CDR3 protein: CASRGDYPVDQYF
J gene: TRBJ1-5; clone size: -; V gene: TRBV9; CDR3 protein: CASSVNREDQPQHF
J gene: TRBJ2-3; clone size: -; V gene: TRBV5-4; CDR3 protein: CASSGRTGGSTDTQYF
J gene: TRBJ2-7; clone size: few; V gene: TRBV6-1; CDR3 protein: CASRETGAPNSYEQYF
J gene: TRBJ2-7; clone size: -; V gene: TRBV6-5; CDR3 protein: CASSYHRAPYEQYF
J gene: TRBJ2-1; clone size: -; V gene: TRBV18; CDR3 protein: CASSPVAGEYNEQFF
J gene: TRBJ2-2; clone size: -; V gene: TRBV9; CDR3 protein: CASSSPGTGYTGELFF
J gene: TRBJ2-3; clone size: few; V gene: TRBV6-5; CDR3 protein: CASSYSSADTQYF
J gene: TRBJ2-1; clone size: -; V gene: TRBV9; CDR3 protein: CASSPSRGAYNEQFF
J gene: TRBJ2-1; clone size: -; V gene: TRBV10-1; CDR3 protein: CASSQRDSTFSYNEQFF
J gene: TRBJ2-5; clone size: -; V gene: TRBV12-5; CDR3 protein: CASGPSRRHGTSGDVAVETQYF
J gene: TRBJ2-3; clone size: -; V gene: TRBV4-1; CDR3 protein: CASRLADTDTQYF
J gene: TRBJ1-2; clone size: -; V gene: TRBV29-1; CDR3 protein: CSAEGQGGNYGYTF
J gene: TRBJ1-2; clone size: -; V gene: TRBV6-1; CDR3 protein: CASSEFGSPFGYTF
J gene: TRBJ2-5; clone size: -; V gene: TRBV25-1; CDR3 protein: CASSALGIDQETQYF
J gene: TRBJ2-7; clone size: -; V gene: TRBV18; CDR3 protein: CASSPRGTSGAEQYF
J gene: TRBJ2-2; clone size: -; V gene: TRBV29-1; CDR3 protein: CSVERGTGELFF
J gene: TRBJ2-7; clone size: -; V gene: TRBV18; CDR3 protein: CASSPLPPKGDSLYEQYF
J gene: TRBJ1-5; clone size: -; V gene: TRBV6-1; CDR3 protein: CASQEGTGTGQPQHF
J gene: TRBJ1-2; clone size: -; V gene: TRBV19; CDR3 protein: CASSIGLSRSTGGYTF
J gene: TRBJ1-1; clone size: -; V gene: TRBV2; CDR3 protein: CASKGVRNTEAFF
J gene: TRBJ1-1; clone size: -; V gene: TRBV6-6; CDR3 protein: CASNEQGRTEAFF
J gene: TRBJ2-7; clone size: -; V gene: TRBV6-1; CDR3 protein: CASSVDRGSGEQYF
J gene: TRBJ2-5; clone size: -; V gene: TRBV19; CDR3 protein: CASSNLYQGLQETQYF
J gene: TRBJ1-2; clone size: -; V gene: TRBV30; CDR3 protein: CAWRGASGGYTF
J gene: TRBJ2-1; clone size: -; V gene: TRBV6-1; CDR3 protein: CASSEIPGGGNEQFF
J gene: TRBJ2-7; clone size: few; V gene: TRBV4-2; CDR3 protein: CASSRPGGYEQYF
J gene: TRBJ1-2; clone size: -; V gene: TRBV14; CDR3 protein: CASSLGPRTEILYGYTF
J gene: TRBJ2-3; clone size: -; V gene: TRBV9; CDR3 protein: CASSVEGGGGYTDTQYF
J gene: TRBJ2-1; clone size: -; V gene: TRBV28; CDR3 protein: CASSSQGAEQFF
J gene: TRBJ2-3; clone size: -; V gene: TRBV7-6; CDR3 protein: CASSLAGGAGDTQYF
J gene: TRBJ1-1; clone size: -; V gene: TRBV29-1; CDR3 protein: CSVIGGGWPEAFF
J gene: TRBJ2-3; clone size: -; V gene: TRBV27; CDR3 protein: CASSFTSAARYF